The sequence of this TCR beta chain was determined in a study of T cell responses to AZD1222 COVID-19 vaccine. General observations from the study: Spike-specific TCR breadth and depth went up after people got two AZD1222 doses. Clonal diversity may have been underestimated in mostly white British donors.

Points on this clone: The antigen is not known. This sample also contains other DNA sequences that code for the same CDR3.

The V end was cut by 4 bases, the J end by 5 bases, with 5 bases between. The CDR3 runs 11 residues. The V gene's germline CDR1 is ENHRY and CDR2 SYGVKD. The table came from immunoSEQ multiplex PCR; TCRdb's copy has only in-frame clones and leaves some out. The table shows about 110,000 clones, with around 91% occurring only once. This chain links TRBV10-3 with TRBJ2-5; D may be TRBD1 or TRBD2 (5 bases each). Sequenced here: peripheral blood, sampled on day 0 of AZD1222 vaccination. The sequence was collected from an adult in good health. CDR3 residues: CAISGGETQYF. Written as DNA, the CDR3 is TGTGCCATCAGTGGGGGGGAGACCCAGTACTTC.